The 6 T cell receptor beta chains given below trace back to one sample, sequenced in a study of response to subunit inactivated influenza vaccine. TCRdb analysed the RT-PCR reads with MiXCR anew, one entry per CDR3 protein. The sample has about 530,000 distinct CDR3 sequences, over 10% seen once. The source material was PBMCs from blood, sampled roughly 6 weeks after vaccination. Receptors originate from a man aged 50 or older who received an inactivated influenza vaccine.

The J gene is TRBJ2-7, the V gene TRBV27; TRBD1 matches at 10 bases. Losses at the gene ends were 6 bases for V and 2 bases for J; bases not matched to a gene: 10. This CDR3 comprises 16 residues. Germline-derived CDR1 and CDR2 are MNHEY and SMNVEV (reference sequence). The CDR3 DNA reads TGTGCCAGCAGAAAACTCGGACAGGGGGGGACCTACGAGCAGTACTTC. Amino acid sequence: CASRKLGQGGTYEQYF.

CDR3 amino acids: CASSQDSNRATDTQYF. CDR3 in DNA: TGCGCCAGCAGCCAAGATTCAAACAGGGCTACAGATACGCAGTATTTT. The chain combines TRBV4-1 with TRBJ2-3, with D possibly being TRBD1 (6 bases). Trimming left V 0 bases short and J 3 bases short, with 13 bases between. This CDR3 region has 16 residues. Germline V gives CDR1 MGHRA, CDR2 YSYEKL.

This clonotype was recorded a few times. The rearrangement links TRBV6-2 or TRBV6-3 to TRBJ1-5; possibly TRBD1 for D (5 bases). V was shortened by 4 bases and J by 0 bases, with 16 bases between the two germline ends. Germline V gene lookup returns CDR1 MNHEY and CDR2 SVGEGT. CDR3 size: 17 residues. CDR3: CASSFRGRLYSNQPQHF. In DNA, the CDR3 is TGTGCCAGCAGTTTTAGGGGCAGACTTTATAGCAATCAGCCCCAGCATTTT.

The rearrangement uses TRBV10-2 and TRBJ2-4; a weak D match, TRBD1 (5 bases). Trimming removed 7 bases from V and 1 base from J, with 20 bases in between. Germline assignment: CDR1 WSHSY and CDR2 SAAADI. The CDR3 runs 17 residues. This CDR3 is CASTQLQEGAAKNIQYF. CDR3 DNA: TGCGCCAGCACTCAGCTACAGGAAGGAGCGGCCAAAAACATTCAGTACTTC.

The V gene is TRBV29-1, the J gene TRBJ2-5, with a tentative D call TRBD2 (6 bases). V lost 4 bases, J lost 2 bases, and 11 bases lay in between. Per the germline V gene, CDR1 is SQVTM and CDR2 is ANQGSEA. The CDR3 runs to 13 residues. The CDR3 DNA reads as TGCAGCGTTGCAGCAGGGACTCAAGAGACCCAGTACTTC. This encodes CSVAAGTQETQYF.

V is TRBV6-2 or TRBV6-3 and J is TRBJ2-1; the D gene could be TRBD1 or TRBD2 (5 bases each). The CDR3 loop spans 12 amino acids. CDR1 and CDR2 from the germline V gene are MNHEY and SVGEGT. V lost 1 base, J lost 10 bases, and 8 bases lay in between. DNA for the CDR3: TGTGCCAGCAGTTACTTCGGGACCGAGCAGTTCTTC. Amino acids: CASSYFGTEQFF.